The 32 T cell receptor beta chains reported below all come from one sample, sequenced in a study of T-cell memory formation after mild COVID-19. TCRdb redid the calling of the 5' RACE reads with MiXCR, one entry per CDR3 protein. The data contain under 200,000 distinct CDR3 sequences, approximately 10% of them singletons. The sequenced material came from PBMCs or a T cell subset sorted from them (not recorded which). The receptors originated from a man younger than 35 who had mild COVID-19 (a few samples of this study predate the infection). Cell type and time point are not known.

This clonotype was detected ten times or more. This chain connects TRBV7-8 to TRBJ2-7, with TRBD2 as a possible D gene (5 bases). This CDR3 has 14 residues. V gave up 0 bases and J gave up 6 bases, with 12 bases separating them. The germline V gene has CDR1 SGHVS and CDR2 FQNEAQ. The CDR3 nucleotides are TGTGCCAGCAGCTTAGCACCGGGAATTGGCGAGCAGTACTTC. It yields the protein CASSLAPGIGEQYF.

This clonotype showed up just a few times. V is TRBV29-1 and J is TRBJ2-3; weak D call: TRBD1 (5 bases). V was shortened by 7 bases and J by 1 base, with 15 bases between the two germline ends. The CDR3 length is 14 residues. From germline, CDR1 is SQVTM and CDR2 ANQGSEA. The CDR3 nucleotides read TGCAGCGCCGACCAAGGGGCCGGCACAGATACGCAGTATTTT. The encoded protein is CSADQGAGTDTQYF.

There are a few counts of this clonotype. The rearrangement uses TRBV20-1 and TRBJ2-3, with TRBD1 matching over 9 bases. Unmatched junction bases numbered 7, after V lost 4 bases and J lost 2 bases. Per the germline V gene, CDR1 is DFQATT and CDR2 is SNEGSKA (reference sequence). CDR3 length: 15 residues. CDR3 in DNA: TGCAGTGCTACTCCGGGACAGGGATTCACAGATACGCAGTATTTT. This translates into CSATPGQGFTDTQYF.

This chain links TRBV5-1 with TRBJ2-3; the match to TRBD2 covers 7 bases. V gave up 4 bases and J gave up 0 bases; unmatched junction bases: 8. The CDR3 is 16 residues long. Per germline, CDR1 SGHRS and CDR2 YFSETQ. CDR3 DNA: TGCGCCAGCAGCCGCCCCCCGGGGGGTAGCACAGATACGCAGTATTTT. Its protein product is CASSRPPGGSTDTQYF. The full variable domain, its missing parts supplied by reference TRBV5-1 and TRBJ2-3, is KAGVTQTPRYLIKTRGQQVTLSCSPISGHRSVSWYQQTPGQGLQFLFEYFSETQRNKGNFPGRFSGRQFSNSRSEMNVSTLELGDSALYLCASSRPPGGSTDTQYFGPGTRLTVL.

In its sample, this clonotype was seen a few times. For the CDR3, the DNA is TGTGCCAGCAGCTCTACTCGTAGCACAGATACGCAGTATTTT. Translation gives CASSSTRSTDTQYF. V and J are TRBV13 and TRBJ2-3; D unclear. CDR3 size: 14 residues. Per germline, CDR1 PRHDT and CDR2 FYEKMQ (reference sequence). Trimming cost V 4 bases and J 0 bases, with 8 bases left between them. Full variable domain (remainder filled in from reference TRBV13 and TRBJ2-3): AAGVIQSPRHLIKEKRETATLKCYPIPRHDTVYWYQQGPGQDPQFLISFYEKMQSDKGSIPDRFSAQQFSDYHSELNMSSLELGDSALYFCASSSTRSTDTQYFGPGTRLTVL.

In its sample, this clonotype was seen many times. This sequence joins TRBV7-9 and TRBJ1-1; D remains ambiguous. This CDR3 contains 13 residues. Germline V gene data show CDR1 as SEHNR and CDR2 as FQNEAQ (reference sequence). Between the trimmed V and J ends, which lost 3 bases and 4 bases, there was a span of 9 bases. In DNA, the CDR3 is TGTGCCAGCAGCTTGGTCCCCCGCACTGAAGCTTTCTTT. Its protein product is CASSLVPRTEAFF.

This clonotype was observed at least ten times. The chain recombines TRBV12-3 or TRBV12-4 with TRBJ2-7; D is possibly TRBD1 (6 bases). The CDR3 has 12 residues. V was pared by 5 bases and J by 9 bases, with 14 bases between. CDR3 residues: CASSRGGSVQYV. The CDR3 coding sequence is TGTGCCAGCAGTCGAGGGGGTAGCGTGCAGTACGTC.

This clonotype was found many times. V usage is TRBV5-4 and J usage is TRBJ1-2; the D gene is possibly TRBD1 (6 bases). Germline assignment: CDR1 SGHNT and CDR2 YYREEE (reference sequence). V was clipped by 2 bases and J by 8 bases, with 19 bases between them. This CDR3 region has 15 residues. CDR3 sequence: CASSLDRRGTKGYTF. The CDR3 DNA reads as TGTGCCAGCAGCTTAGACAGGAGGGGAACCAAGGGCTACACCTTC. The variable domain in full, with the rest retrieved from reference TRBV5-4 and TRBJ1-2, is ETGVTQSPTHLIKTRGQQVTLRCSSQSGHNTVSWYQQALGQGPQFIFQYYREEENGRGNFPPRFSGLQFPNYSSELNVNALELDDSALYLCASSLDRRGTKGYTFGSGTRLTVV.

A few counts support this clonotype. This chain uses TRBV6-2 or TRBV6-3 with TRBJ2-2; 7 bases map to TRBD2. The CDR3 is 13 amino acids. V shed 6 bases and J 5 bases; nucleotides not matched to a gene: 3. CDR1 and CDR2 (germline): MNHEY, SVGEGT. The chain's CDR3 is CASSGLGTGELFF. CDR3 DNA: TGTGCCAGCAGCGGACTAGGAACCGGGGAGCTGTTTTTT.

This clonotype was counted a few times. The chain recombines TRBV20-1 with TRBJ2-3, with D perhaps TRBD2 (5 bases). Germline V gives CDR1 DFQATT, CDR2 SNEGSKA (reference sequence). The CDR3 has 15 residues. Trimming cost V 6 bases and J 4 bases, with 20 bases left between them. The CDR3 DNA reads TGCAGTGCCATGCCTCACCGGGGAGCACCAGATACGCAGTATTTT. Translation: CSAMPHRGAPDTQYF.

This clonotype appeared many times. The rearrangement links TRBV12-3 or TRBV12-4 to TRBJ2-3; 8 nucleotides match TRBD2. J gave up 6 bases and V 4 bases, and 9 bases lay outside the gene matches. This CDR3 spans 15 amino acids. CDR3 coding DNA: TGTGCCAGCAGTTCCCAGCGGGGGAGGTTGGATACGCAGTATTTT. This sequence encodes CASSSQRGRLDTQYF.

The chain employs TRBV25-1 and TRBJ2-1, with 8 bases matching TRBD1. V trimming: 3 bases; J trimming: 8 bases; junction bases outside the gene matches: 6. Looked up from germline, CDR1 is MGHDK and CDR2 is SYGVNS. CDR3 length: 14 amino acids. CDR3 loop: CASSDTGGGDEQFF. DNA for the CDR3: TGTGCCAGCAGTGACACAGGGGGTGGCGATGAGCAGTTCTTC.

V usage is TRBV11-2 and J usage is TRBJ1-1; no clear D gene. The CDR3 has 14 residues. CDR1 and CDR2 from the germline V gene are SGHAT and FQNNGV. Trimming took off 4 bases at V and 1 base at J, with 10 bases between the two ends. The CDR3 DNA follows: TGTGCCAGCAGCTGGAGGACGGGGAACACTGAAGCTTTCTTT. Translation: CASSWRTGNTEAFF.

This sequence joins TRBV3-1 and TRBJ1-2, with 10 bases fitting TRBD1. This CDR3 has 15 residues. Trimming removed 1 base from V and 6 bases from J; junction bases left unmatched: 5. Looked up from germline, CDR1 is LGHDT and CDR2 is YNNKEL (reference sequence). The CDR3 DNA reads as TGTGCCAGCAGCCAAGGGGACAGGGGTGGAGATGGCTACACCTTC. This gives the protein CASSQGDRGGDGYTF.

The chain links TRBV6-5 to TRBJ2-1; 7 nucleotides agree with TRBD1. The CDR3 runs to 14 residues. V lost 6 bases and J lost 8; bases outside the gene matches: 10. Germline lookup yields CDR1 MNHEY and CDR2 SVGAGI. DNA for the CDR3: TGTGCCAGCAGACGCCGAACAACAGGGGATGAGCAGTTCTTC. Translated, it gives CASRRRTTGDEQFF.

The chain has TRBV20-1 and TRBJ2-7; 7 bases are shared with TRBD1. The ends lost 7 bases at V and 1 base at J; junction bases unmatched: 7. Germline assignment: CDR1 DFQATT and CDR2 SNEGSKA (reference sequence). The CDR3 is 13 residues long. CDR3: CSVKGTASYEQYF. The CDR3 DNA reads as TGCAGTGTTAAGGGGACAGCTTCCTACGAGCAGTACTTC.

This clonotype has a handful of counts. The V gene is TRBV5-1, the J gene TRBJ2-3, with 9 bases that match TRBD1. The germline V gene has CDR1 SGHRS and CDR2 YFSETQ. V gave up 4 bases and J gave up 5 bases; unmatched junction bases: 8. The CDR3 loop spans 15 amino acids. The CDR3 reads CASSPGTGSGDTQYF. The CDR3 DNA reads as TGCGCCAGCAGCCCGGGGACAGGGTCGGGAGATACGCAGTATTTT.

In its sample, this clonotype was seen a few times. The CDR3 DNA sequence: TGTGCCAGCAGCTTAGTTATCAGGACAGGGAACACTGAAGCTTTCTTT. Protein product: CASSLVIRTGNTEAFF. This sequence joins TRBV7-2 and TRBJ1-1; 7 bases are shared with TRBD1. This CDR3 is built from 16 residues. The V segment lost 1 base and the J segment 1 base; nucleotides outside the gene matches: 6. Germline assignment: CDR1 SGHTA and CDR2 FQGNSA.

The chain couples TRBV2 to TRBJ1-5, with 9 positions matching TRBD1. The CDR3 has 14 amino acids. The germline V gene has CDR1 SNHLY and CDR2 FYNNEI. V lost 6 bases and J lost 5; bases outside the gene matches: 5. The CDR3 nucleotides read TGTGCCAGCAGCTACGGACAGGGGTATCAGCCCCAGCATTTT. This encodes CASSYGQGYQPQHF.

This clonotype was counted between two and nine times. This chain uses TRBV12-3 or TRBV12-4 with TRBJ2-3; TRBD1 matches 7 bases. The CDR3 is 19 amino acids. The trim removed 7 bases at V and 3 bases at J, leaving 22 bases unmatched. CDR3 in amino acids: CASTTRTGRSSWGTDTQYF. Written as DNA, the CDR3 is TGTGCCAGCACCACTCGGACAGGCCGAAGTTCTTGGGGTACAGATACGCAGTATTTT.

This clonotype was seen only a few times. The V call is TRBV12-3 or TRBV12-4, the J call TRBJ2-2, with 7 bases that match TRBD2. This CDR3 is 16 amino acids long. The J segment lost 0 bases and the V segment lost 6 bases, leaving 7 bases of the junction unmatched. The CDR3: CASSPMAGANTGELFF. In DNA form, the CDR3 reads TGTGCCAGCAGCCCCATGGCGGGGGCGAACACCGGGGAGCTGTTTTTT.

This clonotype has only a few counts. The rearrangement uses TRBV4-3 and TRBJ2-5; D may correspond to TRBD1 or TRBD2 (5 bases each). The CDR3 extends over 17 amino acids. V was pared by 2 bases and J by 5 bases, with 21 bases between. CDR1 LGHNA and CDR2 YSLEER come from the germline V gene. The CDR3 DNA is TGCGCCAGCAGCCAAACTCCGGGACCAGCTCCAGGGGAGACCCAGTACTTC. Translating it yields CASSQTPGPAPGETQYF.

This clonotype was counted between two and nine times. The V and J genes are TRBV12-3 or TRBV12-4 and TRBJ2-5, with D possibly matching TRBD2 (5 bases). The ends were cut back, 2 bases at V and 4 bases at J, with 11 bases in the middle. The CDR3 contains 14 residues. The CDR3 bases are TGTGCCAGCAGTTTACTAGCTTTGCCAGAGACCCAGTACTTC. Translation: CASSLLALPETQYF.

The table lists this clonotype with many counts. The chain couples TRBV6-5 to TRBJ1-1, with D possibly being TRBD1 (5 bases). V lost 5 bases and J lost 1, with 8 bases in between. CDR1 is MNHEY, CDR2 SVGAGI, per germline. CDR3 size: 13 residues. In DNA, the CDR3 is TGTGCCAGCAGTCAAAGGGGGAACACTGAAGCTTTCTTT. This gives the protein CASSQRGNTEAFF.

This chain links TRBV5-1 with TRBJ1-4, with 7 positions matching TRBD1. The CDR3 sequence is 13 residues long. Per germline, CDR1 SGHRS and CDR2 YFSETQ. V shed 3 bases and J 7 bases; nucleotides not matched to a gene: 3. CDR3 nucleotides: TGCGCCAGCAGCTCGACAGGGATTGAAAAACTGTTTTTT. This sequence encodes CASSSTGIEKLFF.

A few counts support this clonotype. The J gene is TRBJ2-5, the V gene TRBV27, with 9 bases lining up with TRBD2. J lost 4 bases, V lost 5 bases, and 14 bases had no gene match. Germline V lookup: CDR1 MNHEY, CDR2 SMNVEV (reference sequence). The CDR3 runs 17 residues. Written as DNA, the CDR3 is TGTGCCAGCAGTACCATCCTAGCGGGGATAAGGGGAGAGACCCAGTACTTC. Translation: CASSTILAGIRGETQYF.

This clonotype was observed a few times. The chain recombines TRBV6-1 with TRBJ2-5; 8 bases are shared with TRBD1. CDR3 length: 11 residues. Germline V gene data show CDR1 as MNHNS and CDR2 as SASEGT. V was pared by 8 bases and J by 6 bases, with 2 bases of the junction left unmatched. The CDR3: CASRTGQTQYF. The DNA of the CDR3 is TGTGCCAGCCGGACAGGGCAGACCCAGTACTTC.

The V call is TRBV7-2, the J call TRBJ1-6; D gene ambiguous. V lost 6 bases to trimming and J lost 3 bases, with 15 bases between them. This CDR3 contains 16 residues. The germline CDR1 and CDR2 sequences are SGHTA and FQGNSA. The CDR3 coding sequence is TGTGCCAGCAGTTTCACCGCCCCCGGCTATAATTCACCCCTCCACTTT. It is translated as CASSFTAPGYNSPLHF. Drawing the rest from reference TRBV7-2 and TRBJ1-6, the complete variable domain is GAGVSQSPSNKVTEKGKDVELRCDPISGHTALYWYRQSLGQGLEFLIYFQGNSAPDKSGLPSDRFSAERTGGSVSTLTIQRTQQEDSAVYLCASSFTAPGYNSPLHFGNGTRLTVT.

This clonotype was recorded a few times. V and J are TRBV12-3 or TRBV12-4 and TRBJ1-2; D might be TRBD1 (5 bases). V was trimmed by 5 bases and J by 6 bases, leaving 13 bases between them. This CDR3 spans 13 amino acids. CDR3 loop: CASSNAGQHGYTF. The DNA of the CDR3 is TGTGCCAGCAGTAACGCAGGGCAGCATGGCTACACCTTC.

This clonotype has a handful of counts. The gene calls are TRBV28 and TRBJ1-6; D is unresolved. Trimming left V 3 bases short and J 9 bases short, with 6 bases between. Germline V CDR1 and CDR2: MDHEN, SYDVKM. The CDR3 extends over 12 amino acids. The CDR3 protein is CASSFRSSPLHF. Here the CDR3 DNA reads TGTGCCAGCAGTTTCCGAAGTTCACCCCTCCACTTT.

This clonotype has more than one count but fewer than ten. The rearrangement links TRBV3-1 to TRBJ2-5; D possibly matches TRBD1 or TRBD2 (5 bases each). This CDR3 contains 14 residues. From germline, CDR1 is LGHDT and CDR2 YNNKEL (reference sequence). V was trimmed by 1 base and J by 3 bases, leaving 9 bases between them. The CDR3 nucleotides are TGTGCCAGCAGCCAAGGGGACGGGAAAGAGACCCAGTACTTC. Translating gives CASSQGDGKETQYF.

This clonotype appeared a few times. The chain combines TRBV27 with TRBJ1-1; D call uncertain. The germline V gene has CDR1 MNHEY and CDR2 SMNVEV (reference sequence). CDR3 length: 13 amino acids. V dropped 4 bases and J dropped 11 bases, with 17 bases sitting between them. Here the CDR3 reads CASSSRTPQPAFF. The CDR3 DNA follows: TGTGCCAGCAGTTCCCGCACCCCGCAGCCGGCTTTCTTT.